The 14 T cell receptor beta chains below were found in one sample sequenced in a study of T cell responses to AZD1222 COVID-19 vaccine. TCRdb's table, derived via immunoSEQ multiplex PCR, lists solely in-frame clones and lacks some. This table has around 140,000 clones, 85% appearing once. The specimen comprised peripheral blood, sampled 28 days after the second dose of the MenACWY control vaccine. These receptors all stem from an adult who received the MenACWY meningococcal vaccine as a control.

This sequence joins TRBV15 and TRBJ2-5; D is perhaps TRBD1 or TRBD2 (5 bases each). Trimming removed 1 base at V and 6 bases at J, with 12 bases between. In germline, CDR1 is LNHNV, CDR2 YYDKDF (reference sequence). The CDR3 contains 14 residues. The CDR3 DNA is TGTGCCACCAGCAGAGGAGGGACGCGTAAGACCCAGTACTTC. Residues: CATSRGGTRKTQYF.

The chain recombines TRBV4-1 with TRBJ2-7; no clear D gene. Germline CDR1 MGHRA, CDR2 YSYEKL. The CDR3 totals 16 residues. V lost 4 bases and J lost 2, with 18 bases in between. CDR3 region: CASSPQPLARAYEQYV. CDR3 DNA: TGCGCCAGCAGCCCGCAGCCCCTGGCCAGAGCCTACGAGCAGTACGTC.

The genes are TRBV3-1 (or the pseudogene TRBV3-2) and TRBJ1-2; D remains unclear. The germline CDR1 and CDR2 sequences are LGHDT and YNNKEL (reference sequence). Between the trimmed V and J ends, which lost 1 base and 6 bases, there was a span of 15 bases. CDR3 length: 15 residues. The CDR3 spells CASSQGVDGRDGYTF. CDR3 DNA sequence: TGTGCCAGCAGCCAAGGTGTGGACGGCCGGGATGGCTACACCTTC.

In DNA form, the CDR3 reads TGCGCCAGCAGCGTACTCAGCCAAGAGACCCAGTACTTC. Amino acids: CASSVLSQETQYF. The chain uses TRBV5-1 and TRBJ2-5; no definite D call. V was clipped by 4 bases and J by 1 base, with 8 bases between them. The germline gives CDR1 SGHRS, CDR2 YFSETQ. The CDR3 contains 13 residues.

This CDR3 is CASSPPRGGSPLHF. CDR3 bases: TGTGCCAGCAGCCCACCCCGGGGCGGTTCACCCCTCCACTTT. This sequence joins TRBV7-9 and TRBJ1-6, with D possibly matching TRBD1 (5 bases). Germline V gives CDR1 SEHNR, CDR2 FQNEAQ (reference sequence). V lost 5 bases and J 9 bases, leaving 14 bases between the germline ends. This CDR3 is built from 14 residues.

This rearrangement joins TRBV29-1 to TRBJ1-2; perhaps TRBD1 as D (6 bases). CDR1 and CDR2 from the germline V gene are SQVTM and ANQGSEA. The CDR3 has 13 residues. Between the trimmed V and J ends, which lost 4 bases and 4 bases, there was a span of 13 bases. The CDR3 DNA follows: TGCAGCGTTGCCCGGGACAAGAGCTATGGCTACACCTTC. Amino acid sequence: CSVARDKSYGYTF.

DNA of the CDR3: TGTGCCTGGAGTACCGAGGGCCGCGAAAAACTGTTTTTT. Translating gives CAWSTEGREKLFF. The V gene is TRBV30, the J gene TRBJ1-4, with D hard to call. V was cut by 2 bases and J by 8 bases, with 12 bases left in between. The CDR3 length is 13 residues. Germline CDR1 GTSNPN, CDR2 SVGIG (reference sequence).

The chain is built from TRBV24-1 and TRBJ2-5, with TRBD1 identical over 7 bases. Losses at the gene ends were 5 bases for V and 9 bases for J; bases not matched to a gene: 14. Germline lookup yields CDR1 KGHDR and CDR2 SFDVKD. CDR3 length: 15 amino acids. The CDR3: CATSVSRQGIGAQYF. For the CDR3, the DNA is TGTGCCACCAGTGTATCGCGACAGGGCATAGGGGCCCAGTACTTC.

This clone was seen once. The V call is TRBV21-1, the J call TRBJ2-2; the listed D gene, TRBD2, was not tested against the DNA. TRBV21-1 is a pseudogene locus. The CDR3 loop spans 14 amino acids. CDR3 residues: CASRQAGNTGELFF. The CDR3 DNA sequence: TGTGCCAGCAGGCAGGCGGGGAACACCGGGGAGCTGTTTTTT.

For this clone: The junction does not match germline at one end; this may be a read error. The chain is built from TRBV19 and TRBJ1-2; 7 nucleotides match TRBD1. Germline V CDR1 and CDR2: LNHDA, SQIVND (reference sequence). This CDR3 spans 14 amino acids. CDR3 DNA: TGTGCCAGTAGTATGGGACAGTGGGACTACGGCTACACCTTC. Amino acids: CASSMGQWDYGYTF.

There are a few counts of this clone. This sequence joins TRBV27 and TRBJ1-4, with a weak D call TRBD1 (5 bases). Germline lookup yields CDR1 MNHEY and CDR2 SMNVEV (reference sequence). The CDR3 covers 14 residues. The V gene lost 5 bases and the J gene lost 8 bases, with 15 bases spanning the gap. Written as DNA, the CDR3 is TGTGCCAGCAGTGTACCGGGACGATGGGAAAAACTGTTTTTT. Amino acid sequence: CASSVPGRWEKLFF. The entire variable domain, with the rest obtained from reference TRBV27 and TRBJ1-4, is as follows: EAQVTQNPRYLITVTGKKLTVTCSQNMNHEYMSWYRQDPGLGLRQIYYSMNVEVTDKGDVPEGYKVSRKEKRNFPLILESPSPNQTSLYFCASSVPGRWEKLFFGSGTQLSVL.

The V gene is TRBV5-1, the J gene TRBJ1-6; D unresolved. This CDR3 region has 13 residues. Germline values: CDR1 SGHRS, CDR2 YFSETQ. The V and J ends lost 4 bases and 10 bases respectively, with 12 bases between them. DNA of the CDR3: TGCGCCAGCAGCCCCCAGTCGGAATCACCCCTCCACTTT. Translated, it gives CASSPQSESPLHF.

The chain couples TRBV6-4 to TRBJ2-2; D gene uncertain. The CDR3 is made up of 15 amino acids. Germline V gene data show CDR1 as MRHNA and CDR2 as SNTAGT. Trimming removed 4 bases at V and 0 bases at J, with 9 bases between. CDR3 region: CASSVTAANTGELFF. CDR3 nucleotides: TGTGCCAGCAGTGTCACGGCCGCGAACACCGGGGAGCTGTTTTTT.

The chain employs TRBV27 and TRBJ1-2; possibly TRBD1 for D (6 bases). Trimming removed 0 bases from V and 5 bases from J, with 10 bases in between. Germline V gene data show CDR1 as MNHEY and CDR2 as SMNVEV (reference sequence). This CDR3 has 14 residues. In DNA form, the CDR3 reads TGTGCCAGCAGTTTATCCAGGGGTGGATATGGCTACACCTTC. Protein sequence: CASSLSRGGYGYTF.